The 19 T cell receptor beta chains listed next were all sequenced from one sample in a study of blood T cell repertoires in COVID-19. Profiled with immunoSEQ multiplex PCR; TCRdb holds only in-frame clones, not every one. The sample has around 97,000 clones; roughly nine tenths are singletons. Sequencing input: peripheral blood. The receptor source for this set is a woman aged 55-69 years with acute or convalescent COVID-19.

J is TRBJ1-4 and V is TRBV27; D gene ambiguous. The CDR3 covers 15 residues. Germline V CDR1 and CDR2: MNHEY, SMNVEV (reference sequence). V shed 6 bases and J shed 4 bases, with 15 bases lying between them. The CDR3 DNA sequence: TGTGCCAGCAGGAGGCGGGAAGGTTATAATGAAAAACTGTTTTTT. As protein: CASRRREGYNEKLFF.

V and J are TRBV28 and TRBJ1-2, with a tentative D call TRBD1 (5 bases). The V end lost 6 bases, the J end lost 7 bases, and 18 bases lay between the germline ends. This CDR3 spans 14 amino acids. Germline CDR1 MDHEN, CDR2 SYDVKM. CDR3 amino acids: CASSLGRGIGGYTF. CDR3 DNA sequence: TGTGCCAGCAGCCTAGGACGGGGGATTGGTGGCTACACCTTC.

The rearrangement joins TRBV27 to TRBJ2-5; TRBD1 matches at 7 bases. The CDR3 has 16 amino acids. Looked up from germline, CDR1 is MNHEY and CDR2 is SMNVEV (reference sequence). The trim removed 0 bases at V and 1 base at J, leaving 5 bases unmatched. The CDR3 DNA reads TGTGCCAGCAGTTTATCCCGGGACAGCCTCCAAGAGACCCAGTACTTC. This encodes CASSLSRDSLQETQYF.

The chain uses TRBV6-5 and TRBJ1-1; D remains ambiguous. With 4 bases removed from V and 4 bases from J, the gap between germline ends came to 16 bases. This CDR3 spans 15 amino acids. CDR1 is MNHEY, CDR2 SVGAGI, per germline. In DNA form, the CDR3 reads TGTGCCAGCAGTTCTATACAGTTACGTGGCACTGAAGCTTTCTTT. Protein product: CASSSIQLRGTEAFF.

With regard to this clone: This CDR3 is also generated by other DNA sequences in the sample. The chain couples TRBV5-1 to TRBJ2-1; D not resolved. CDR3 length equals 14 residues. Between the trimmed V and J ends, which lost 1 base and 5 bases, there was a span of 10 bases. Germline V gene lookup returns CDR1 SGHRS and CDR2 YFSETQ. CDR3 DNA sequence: TGCGCCAGCAGCTTGAGAGGATACGACAATGAGCAGTTCTTC. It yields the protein CASSLRGYDNEQFF.

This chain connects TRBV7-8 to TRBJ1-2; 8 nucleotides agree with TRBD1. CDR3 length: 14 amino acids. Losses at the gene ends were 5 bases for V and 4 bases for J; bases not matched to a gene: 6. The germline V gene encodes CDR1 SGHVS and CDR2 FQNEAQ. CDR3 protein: CASSPTGVGYGYTF. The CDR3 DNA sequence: TGTGCCAGCAGCCCGACAGGGGTGGGCTATGGCTACACCTTC.

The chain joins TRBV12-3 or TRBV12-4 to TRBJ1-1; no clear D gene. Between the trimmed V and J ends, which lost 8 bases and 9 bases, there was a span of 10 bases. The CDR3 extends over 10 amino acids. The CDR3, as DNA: TGTGCCAGCGGACTAGTACAAGCTTTCTTT. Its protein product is CASGLVQAFF.

CDR3 region: CASSAGTGGTDTQYF. CDR3 bases: TGTGCCAGCAGTGCCGGGACAGGGGGCACAGATACGCAGTATTTT. The chain uses TRBV2 and TRBJ2-3, with 10 bases aligning to TRBD1. The CDR3 is 15 residues long. Germline CDR1 is SNHLY and CDR2 is FYNNEI. Trimming at V came to 4 bases and at J to 1 base, leaving 2 bases not matched to a gene.

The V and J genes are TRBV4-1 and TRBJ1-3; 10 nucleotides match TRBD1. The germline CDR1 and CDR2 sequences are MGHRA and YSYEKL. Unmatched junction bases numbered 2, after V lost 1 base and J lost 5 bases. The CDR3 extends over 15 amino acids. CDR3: CASSQGDRGRNTIYF. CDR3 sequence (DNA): TGCGCCAGCAGCCAAGGGGACAGGGGACGAAACACCATATATTTT.

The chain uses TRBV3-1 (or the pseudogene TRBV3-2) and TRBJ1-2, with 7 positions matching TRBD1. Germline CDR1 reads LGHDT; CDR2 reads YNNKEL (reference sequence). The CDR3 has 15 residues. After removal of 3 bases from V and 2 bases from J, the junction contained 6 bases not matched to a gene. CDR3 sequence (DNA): TGTGCCAGCAGCCACAAGGGGGCAGGGAACTATGGCTACACCTTC. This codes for CASSHKGAGNYGYTF.

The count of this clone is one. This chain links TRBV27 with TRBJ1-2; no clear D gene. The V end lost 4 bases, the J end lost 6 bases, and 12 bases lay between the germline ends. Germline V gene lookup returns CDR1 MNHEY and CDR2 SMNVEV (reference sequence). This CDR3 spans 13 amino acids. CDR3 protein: CASSYGGRDGYTF. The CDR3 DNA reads TGTGCCAGCAGTTATGGAGGGCGAGATGGCTACACCTTC.

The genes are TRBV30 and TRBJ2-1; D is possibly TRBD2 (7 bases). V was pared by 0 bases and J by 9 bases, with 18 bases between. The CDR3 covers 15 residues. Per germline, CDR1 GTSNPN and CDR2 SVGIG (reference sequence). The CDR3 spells CAWSVLGGAIVEQFF. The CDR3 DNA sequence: TGTGCCTGGAGTGTACTTGGGGGGGCGATAGTTGAGCAGTTCTTC.

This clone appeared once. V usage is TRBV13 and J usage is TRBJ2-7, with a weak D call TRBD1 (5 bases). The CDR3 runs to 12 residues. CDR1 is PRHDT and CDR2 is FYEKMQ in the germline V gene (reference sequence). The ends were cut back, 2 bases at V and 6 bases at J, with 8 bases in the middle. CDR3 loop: CASSLRRGEQYF. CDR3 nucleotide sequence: TGTGCCAGCAGCTTACGTAGGGGCGAGCAGTACTTC.

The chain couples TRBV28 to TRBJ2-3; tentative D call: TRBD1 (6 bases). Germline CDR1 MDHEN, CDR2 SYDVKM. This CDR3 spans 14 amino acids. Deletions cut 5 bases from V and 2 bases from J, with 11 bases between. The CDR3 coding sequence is TGTGCCAGCAGTGTACAGGGCCTCACAGATACGCAGTATTTT. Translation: CASSVQGLTDTQYF. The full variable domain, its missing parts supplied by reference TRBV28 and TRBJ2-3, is DVKVTQSSRYLVKRTGEKVFLECVQDMDHENMFWYRQDPGLGLRLIYFSYDVKMKEKGDIPEGYSVSREKKERFSLILESASTNQTSMYLCASSVQGLTDTQYFGPGTRLTVL.

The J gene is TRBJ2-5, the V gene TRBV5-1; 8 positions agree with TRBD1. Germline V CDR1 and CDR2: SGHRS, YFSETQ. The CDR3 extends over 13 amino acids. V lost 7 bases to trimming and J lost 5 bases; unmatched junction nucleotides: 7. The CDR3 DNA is TGCGCCAGCGGTCAGGGGGCGCGCGAGACCCAGTACTTC. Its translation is CASGQGARETQYF. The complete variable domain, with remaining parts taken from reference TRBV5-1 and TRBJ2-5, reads KAGVTQTPRYLIKTRGQQVTLSCSPISGHRSVSWYQQTPGQGLQFLFEYFSETQRNKGNFPGRFSGRQFSNSRSEMNVSTLELGDSALYLCASGQGARETQYFGPGTRLLVL.

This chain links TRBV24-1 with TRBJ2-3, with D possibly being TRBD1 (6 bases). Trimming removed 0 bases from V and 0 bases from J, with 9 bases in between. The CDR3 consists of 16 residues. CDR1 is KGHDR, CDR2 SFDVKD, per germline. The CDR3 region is CATSDLPGASTDTQYF. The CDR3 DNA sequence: TGTGCCACCAGTGATTTGCCAGGGGCTAGCACAGATACGCAGTATTTT.

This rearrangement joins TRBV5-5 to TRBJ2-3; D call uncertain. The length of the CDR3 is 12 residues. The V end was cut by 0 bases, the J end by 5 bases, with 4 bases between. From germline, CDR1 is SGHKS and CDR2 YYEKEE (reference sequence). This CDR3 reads CASSLARDTQYF. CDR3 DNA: TGTGCCAGCAGCTTGGCCAGAGATACGCAGTATTTT.

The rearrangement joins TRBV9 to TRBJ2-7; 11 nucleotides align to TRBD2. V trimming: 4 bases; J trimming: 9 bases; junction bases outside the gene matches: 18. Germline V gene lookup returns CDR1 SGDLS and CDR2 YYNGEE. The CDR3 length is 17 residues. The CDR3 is CASSPSFTSGSRAVQYF. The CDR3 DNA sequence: TGTGCCAGCAGCCCCTCCTTTACTAGCGGGAGTCGGGCGGTGCAGTACTTC. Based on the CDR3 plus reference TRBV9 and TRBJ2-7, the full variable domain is DSGVTQTPKHLITATGQRVTLRCSPRSGDLSVYWYQQSLDQGLQFLIQYYNGEERAKGNILERFSAQQFPDLHSELNLSSLELGDSALYFCASSPSFTSGSRAVQYFGPGTRLTVT.

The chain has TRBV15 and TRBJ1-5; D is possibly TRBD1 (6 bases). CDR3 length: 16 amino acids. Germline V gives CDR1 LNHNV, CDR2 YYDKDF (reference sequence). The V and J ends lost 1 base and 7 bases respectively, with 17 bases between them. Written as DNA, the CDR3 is TGTGCCACCAGCAGAGTCCTCAGAGGGGGAGTACAGCCCCAGCATTTT. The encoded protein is CATSRVLRGGVQPQHF.